The following is a T cell receptor beta chain sequence with its context. There are 12 residues in the CDR3. V lost 1 base to trimming and J lost 5 bases, with 6 bases between them. Germline V gene sequence: CDR1 MDHEN, CDR2 SYDVKM. Assay: immunoSEQ multiplex PCR; the TCRdb copy retains only in-frame clones and omits some. Of fewer than 500,000 clones listed, around 90% are singletons. These data belong to a study of blood T cell repertoires in COVID-19. The receptor was isolated from a young woman who had recovered from COVID-19. Specimen: PBMCs or T cells enriched from blood (not recorded which). V and J are TRBV28 and TRBJ2-7; D is undetermined. The CDR3: CASSLLAHEQYF. As DNA, the CDR3 is TGTGCCAGCAGTTTATTGGCCCACGAGCAGTACTTC.